Sequencing of this T cell receptor (beta chain) was carried out in a study of T-cell memory formation after mild COVID-19. Study-level points and caveats: Memory cells collected pre-infection included some clones that later responded, suggesting cross-reactive memory joined. Day 37-peaking second-wave clones had unconfirmed SARS-CoV-2 specificity. Mainly in CM and EM were contracting CD4+ clones; CD8+ were in EMRA.

TCRdb reprocessed the 5' RACE reads with MiXCR, giving one entry per CDR3 protein. This table holds 200,000 or so distinct CDR3 sequences, 9.5% found once. Only a few counts were recorded for this clonotype. The antigen remains unidentified. This sequence originates from a man between 18 and 29 years old who had mild COVID-19 (a few samples of this study predate the infection). Cell type and time point are not known. The sequenced sample was PBMCs or a T cell subset sorted from them (not recorded which).

The CDR3 sequence: CASSQVGAGYGYTF. The CDR3 DNA is TGCGCCAGCAGCCAAGTGGGCGCCGGCTATGGCTACACCTTC. The chain uses TRBV4-3 and TRBJ1-2; D is unresolved. Trimming removed 1 base at V and 4 bases at J, with 10 bases between. The CDR3 covers 14 residues. Germline CDR1 and CDR2: LGHNA and YSLEER.